These 9 T cell receptor beta chains came from one sample sequenced in a study of blood T cell repertoires in COVID-19 (dated by TCRdb to 2018 to 2021). Receptors were amplified or captured by the immunoSEQ multiplex PCR assay. In its TCRdb copy, this immuneACCESS table keeps in-frame sequences only and misses some clones. Where compared with another copy, unresolved V genes explain less than half of these, and the others have no known cause. The sample table holds under 85,000 clones, of which approximately 80% were seen once. More than 10% of the sample goes to the ten largest clones. Sequences were obtained from peripheral blood. Receptors were obtained from a man between 45 and 60 years old with COVID-19, enrolled during active disease.

The rearrangement joins TRBV24-1 to TRBJ2-5; 11 nucleotides agree with TRBD1. V gave up 4 bases and J gave up 5 bases; unmatched junction bases: 8. The germline V gene has CDR1 KGHDR and CDR2 SFDVKD. CDR3 length: 16 amino acids. CDR3 nucleotides: TGTGCCACCAGTGACCATCGGACAGGGGGCTTGGAGACCCAGTACTTC. It translates to CATSDHRTGGLETQYF.

CDR3 DNA sequence: TGTGCCAGCAGTCAGACTGGACATAGCAATCAGCCCCAGCATTTT. Encoded protein: CASSQTGHSNQPQHF. The V call is TRBV6-2 or TRBV6-3, the J call TRBJ1-5; perhaps TRBD1 as D (5 bases). V was clipped by 5 bases and J by 0 bases, with 11 bases between them. Germline V lookup: CDR1 MNHEY, CDR2 SVGEGT. CDR3 length: 15 residues.

The chain uses TRBV3-1 (or the pseudogene TRBV3-2) and TRBJ1-2, with unresolved D. The CDR3 has 15 amino acids. CDR1 and CDR2 from the germline V gene are LGHDT and YNNKEL (reference sequence). V was cut by 4 bases and J by 3 bases, with 15 bases left in between. The DNA for the CDR3 is TGTGCCAGCAGCCGCGCTCATACGCTCTACTATGGCTACACCTTC. Amino acids: CASSRAHTLYYGYTF.

The chain is built from TRBV5-6 and TRBJ2-3, with TRBD2 identical over 7 bases. Germline CDR1 SGHDT, CDR2 YYEEEE. The CDR3 extends over 16 amino acids. The trim removed 4 bases at V and 5 bases at J, leaving 13 bases unmatched. CDR3 loop: CASSLLSAGEVDTQYF. The CDR3 coding sequence is TGTGCCAGCAGCCTACTCTCGGCGGGGGAGGTAGATACGCAGTATTTT. Supplemented by reference TRBV5-6 and TRBJ2-3, the full variable domain reads DAGVTQSPTHLIKTRGQQVTLRCSPKSGHDTVSWYQQALGQGPQFIFQYYEEEERQRGNFPDRFSGHQFPNYSSELNVNALLLGDSALYLCASSLLSAGEVDTQYFGPGTRLTVL.

In this sample, this clone turned up a few times. The rearrangement uses TRBV7-9 and TRBJ2-4; 7 positions match TRBD1. The germline gives CDR1 SEHNR, CDR2 FQNEAQ (reference sequence). The CDR3 contains 14 residues. V lost 5 bases and J lost 5; bases outside the gene matches: 6. The CDR3 region is CASSQGQKENIQYF. In nucleotides, the CDR3 is TGTGCCAGCAGCCAGGGACAGAAAGAAAACATTCAGTACTTC.

The CDR3 spells CASSLYGGQQETQYF. The CDR3 nucleotides read TGTGCCAGCAGTTTATATGGGGGACAGCAAGAGACCCAGTACTTC. The chain recombines TRBV27 with TRBJ2-5; TRBD1 agrees at 7 bases. The CDR3 covers 15 residues. Germline V lookup: CDR1 MNHEY, CDR2 SMNVEV (reference sequence). The J segment lost 2 bases and the V segment lost 1 base, leaving 4 bases of the junction unmatched.

This sequence joins TRBV5-1 and TRBJ2-5; D perhaps matches TRBD1 (7 bases). Trimming cost V 6 bases and J 5 bases, with 20 bases left between them. The CDR3 totals 15 residues. Germline V gene data show CDR1 as SGHRS and CDR2 as YFSETQ. CDR3: CASNPEEGAGETQYF. The CDR3 nucleotides read TGCGCCAGCAACCCCGAGGAGGGGGCAGGCGAGACCCAGTACTTC.

The chain is built from TRBV19 and TRBJ2-2; 7 positions match TRBD1. The germline gives CDR1 LNHDA, CDR2 SQIVND (reference sequence). The CDR3 loop spans 13 amino acids. The V and J ends lost 5 bases and 6 bases, in that order; junction bases with no gene match: 3. CDR3 nucleotides: TGTGCCAGTAGTCCACAGGGGTCCGGGGAGCTGTTTTTT. Protein sequence: CASSPQGSGELFF.

The chain has TRBV4-1 and TRBJ1-1; TRBD1 agrees at 11 bases. The junction had 7 bases not matched to a gene; V was cut back by 4 bases and J by 0 bases. The CDR3 is 17 residues long. CDR1 is MGHRA, CDR2 YSYEKL, per germline. CDR3 nucleotides: TGCGCCAGCAGCCCCGGGACAGGGGGGAGAATGAACACTGAAGCTTTCTTT. The encoded protein is CASSPGTGGRMNTEAFF.